This entry lists 11 T cell receptor beta chains sequenced from one sample in a study of blood T cell repertoires in COVID-19. Here immunoSEQ multiplex PCR was the method, and the copy in TCRdb shows in-frame clones only, minus some. The sample consists of about 70,000 clones, approximately 86% of them appearing once. The sequenced material came from peripheral blood. The receptors were gathered from a human donor in a cohort sampled during active COVID-19.

In its sample, this clone was seen once. V and J are TRBV3-1 (or the pseudogene TRBV3-2) and TRBJ2-7, with D unresolved. The CDR3 loop spans 11 amino acids. Germline CDR1 LGHDT, CDR2 YNNKEL (reference sequence). V lost 5 bases, J lost 0 bases, and 2 bases lay in between. The CDR3 coding sequence is TGTGCCAGCAGCTACTCCTACGAGCAGTACTTC. Translating it yields CASSYSYEQYF.

This clone was detected only once. The chain combines TRBV23-1 with TRBJ1-2, with TRBD1 matching 8 bases. TRBV23-1 is an open reading frame, and its role is uncertain. The junction had 8 bases not matched to a gene; V was cut back by 3 bases and J by 8 bases. This CDR3 comprises 14 residues. CDR3 in amino acids: CASSHPWTGNGYTF. The DNA of the CDR3 is TGCGCCAGCAGTCACCCGTGGACAGGGAACGGCTACACCTTC.

V usage is TRBV6-5 and J usage is TRBJ1-3; no definite D call. CDR1 MNHEY and CDR2 SVGAGI come from the germline V gene. V was cut by 0 bases and J by 1 base, with 7 bases left in between. CDR3 length equals 15 residues. The chain's CDR3 is CASSYSWRSGNTIYF. CDR3 DNA sequence: TGTGCCAGCAGTTACTCCTGGAGATCTGGAAACACCATATATTTT.

The J gene is TRBJ2-3, the V gene TRBV6-2 or TRBV6-3, with TRBD2 matching over 10 bases. This CDR3 has 16 residues. Germline CDR1 MNHEY, CDR2 SVGEGT. V shed 2 bases, J shed 2 bases, and the junction held 4 bases outside the gene matches. In nucleotides, the CDR3 is TGTGCCAGCAGTTACGGAGCGGGGGGGTTCACAGATACGCAGTATTTT. Translated: CASSYGAGGFTDTQYF.

The chain recombines TRBV6-5 with TRBJ1-1, with TRBD1 matching over 7 bases. Germline loops: CDR1 MNHEY, CDR2 SVGAGI. Trimming removed 7 bases from V and 0 bases from J; junction bases left unmatched: 2. The length of the CDR3 is 13 residues. The chain's CDR3 is CASKGQMNTEAFF. For the CDR3, the DNA is TGTGCCAGCAAGGGACAGATGAACACTGAAGCTTTCTTT.

V is TRBV3-1 (or the pseudogene TRBV3-2) and J is TRBJ1-5, with 8 positions matching TRBD1. Trimming at V came to 1 base and at J to 4 bases, leaving 0 bases not matched to a gene. Looked up from germline, CDR1 is LGHDT and CDR2 is YNNKEL (reference sequence). This CDR3 contains 14 residues. The CDR3 region has the DNA TGTGCCAGCAGCCAAGGACAGGGGAATCAGCCCCAGCATTTT. Translation: CASSQGQGNQPQHF.

This sequence joins TRBV7-9 and TRBJ2-1; no definite D call. The CDR3 consists of 15 residues. Per the germline V gene, CDR1 is SEHNR and CDR2 is FQNEAQ (reference sequence). V dropped 4 bases and J dropped 3 bases, with 13 bases sitting between them. The CDR3 loop reads CASSSRYPGYNEQFF. DNA for the CDR3: TGTGCCAGCAGCTCCCGGTATCCCGGCTACAATGAGCAGTTCTTC.

This clone was recorded once. The chain has TRBV19 and TRBJ1-3, with 9 bases matching TRBD1. CDR1 and CDR2 from the germline V gene are LNHDA and SQIVND (reference sequence). This CDR3 has 14 residues. The V gene end was trimmed by 10 bases and the J gene end by 4 bases; junction bases not matched to a gene: 8. The chain's CDR3 is CATMNRGQGNTIYF. The CDR3 nucleotides are TGTGCCACCATGAACAGGGGGCAAGGAAACACCATATATTTT.

This rearrangement joins TRBV6-2 or TRBV6-3 to TRBJ1-2; TRBD1 agrees at 9 bases. V lost 2 bases to trimming and J lost 3 bases; unmatched junction nucleotides: 7. CDR1 and CDR2 (germline): MNHEY, SVGEGT. The CDR3 spans 16 residues. CDR3 sequence reads: CASSYNGQGPDYGYTF. The CDR3 DNA sequence: TGTGCCAGCAGTTACAATGGACAGGGGCCGGACTATGGCTACACCTTC.

The rearrangement links TRBV5-6 to TRBJ2-3; 12 bases map to TRBD2. The CDR3 extends over 15 amino acids. CDR1 and CDR2 (germline): SGHDT, YYEEEE. Trimming at V came to 3 bases and at J to 6 bases, leaving 5 bases not matched to a gene. The chain's CDR3 is CASSYLAGGIDTQYF. CDR3 in DNA: TGTGCCAGCAGCTATCTAGCGGGGGGGATTGATACGCAGTATTTT.

With respect to this clone: Its ends do not fully match the called genes, so a read error is possible. This chain joins TRBV7-2 and TRBJ2-5, with 8 bases identical to TRBD2. The germline V gene has CDR1 SGHTA and CDR2 FQGNSA. The CDR3 is 14 amino acids. For the CDR3, the DNA is TGTGCCAGCAGCCGCGGGGGGCGGGGAGAGACACAGTACTTC. This sequence encodes CASSRGGRGETQYF.